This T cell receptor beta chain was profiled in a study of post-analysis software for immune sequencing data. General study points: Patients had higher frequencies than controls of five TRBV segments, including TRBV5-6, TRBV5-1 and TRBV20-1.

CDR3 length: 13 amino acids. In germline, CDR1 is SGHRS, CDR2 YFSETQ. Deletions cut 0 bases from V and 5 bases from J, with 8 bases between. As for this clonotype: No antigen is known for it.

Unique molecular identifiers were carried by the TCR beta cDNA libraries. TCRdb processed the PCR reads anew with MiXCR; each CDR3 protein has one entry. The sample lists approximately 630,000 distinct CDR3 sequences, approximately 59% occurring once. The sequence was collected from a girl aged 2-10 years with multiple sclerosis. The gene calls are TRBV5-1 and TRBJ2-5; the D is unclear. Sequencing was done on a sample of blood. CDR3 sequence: CASSLDKTETQYF. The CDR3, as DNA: TGCGCCAGCAGCTTGGATAAGACGGAGACCCAGTACTTC.